Shown below are 6 T cell receptor beta chains from a single sample sequenced in a study of shared clonotypes between healthy human individuals. Repertoires were generated with immunoSEQ multiplex PCR, while TCRdb's copy carries only in-frame clones and drops some. Seen here are under 2,500,000 clones, 95% observed once, and the top ten hold about 0.13%. Specimen: naive CD4+ T cells sorted from blood. Documented subset: CD45RA+ positively selected. These receptors were taken from a man in his late teens or twenties in good health.

This clone was counted once. The chain combines TRBV5-1 with TRBJ2-2, with 11 positions matching TRBD2. V lost 4 bases, J lost 4 bases, and 6 bases stayed unmatched. The CDR3 length is 16 residues. CDR1 SGHRS and CDR2 YFSETQ come from the germline V gene. The CDR3 reads CASSPLAGGSTGELFF. As DNA, the CDR3 is TGCGCCAGCAGCCCCCTAGCGGGAGGTTCCACCGGGGAGCTGTTTTTT. The full variable domain, completed using reference TRBV5-1 and TRBJ2-2, is KAGVTQTPRYLIKTRGQQVTLSCSPISGHRSVSWYQQTPGQGLQFLFEYFSETQRNKGNFPGRFSGRQFSNSRSEMNVSTLELGDSALYLCASSPLAGGSTGELFFGEGSRLTVL.

The CDR3 region has the DNA TGTGCCAGCTCACCAAGTATAGGGTTCCAAGAGACCCAGTACTTC. Its protein is CASSPSIGFQETQYF. The gene calls are TRBV18 and TRBJ2-5; D call uncertain. The V end was cut by 2 bases, the J end by 1 base, with 11 bases between. In germline, CDR1 is KGHSH, CDR2 LQKENI. The length of the CDR3 is 15 residues.

This clone has a single count. The V gene is TRBV19, the J gene TRBJ1-5, with no clear D. The CDR3 is 15 amino acids. V was cut by 6 bases and J by 1 base, with 13 bases left in between. From germline, CDR1 is LNHDA and CDR2 SQIVND (reference sequence). This CDR3 is CASSRGDNSNQPQHF. CDR3 in DNA: TGTGCCAGTAGCCGGGGAGACAACAGCAATCAGCCCCAGCATTTT.

Details on this clone: The same CDR3 also results from other DNA sequences found in this sample. V usage is TRBV10-2 and J usage is TRBJ2-7; 10 bases agree with TRBD1. With V trimmed by 6 bases and J by 4 bases, 3 bases remained unmatched. CDR1 is WSHSY and CDR2 is SAAADI in the germline V gene. The CDR3 sequence is 13 residues long. The CDR3 DNA reads TGCGCCAGCAGCGACAGGGGGCCTTACGAGCAGTACTTC. This codes for CASSDRGPYEQYF.

This sequence joins TRBV2 and TRBJ2-1, with TRBD2 matching over 10 bases. The CDR3 is 14 residues long. The V gene's germline CDR1 is SNHLY and CDR2 FYNNEI. V lost 7 bases and J lost 8; bases outside the gene matches: 8. The CDR3 bases are TGTGCCAGCATTTTTAGCGGGAGGAATGATGAGCAGTTCTTC. Residues: CASIFSGRNDEQFF. Filled out from reference TRBV2 and TRBJ2-1, the complete variable domain reads EPEVTQTPSHQVTQMGQEVILRCVPISNHLYFYWYRQILGQKVEFLVSFYNNEISEKSEIFDDQFSVERPDGSNFTLKIRSTKLEDSAMYFCASIFSGRNDEQFFGPGTRLTVL.

Remarks on this clone: Other DNA sequences of this sample code for an identical CDR3. The chain carries TRBV28 and TRBJ2-5; the D is unclear. The ends were cut back, 6 bases at V and 7 bases at J, with 12 bases in the middle. Germline CDR1 MDHEN, CDR2 SYDVKM. This CDR3 is built from 12 residues. The CDR3 DNA reads TGTGCCAGCAGCCTGGGGTTGGGGACCCAGTACTTC. Its protein is CASSLGLGTQYF.